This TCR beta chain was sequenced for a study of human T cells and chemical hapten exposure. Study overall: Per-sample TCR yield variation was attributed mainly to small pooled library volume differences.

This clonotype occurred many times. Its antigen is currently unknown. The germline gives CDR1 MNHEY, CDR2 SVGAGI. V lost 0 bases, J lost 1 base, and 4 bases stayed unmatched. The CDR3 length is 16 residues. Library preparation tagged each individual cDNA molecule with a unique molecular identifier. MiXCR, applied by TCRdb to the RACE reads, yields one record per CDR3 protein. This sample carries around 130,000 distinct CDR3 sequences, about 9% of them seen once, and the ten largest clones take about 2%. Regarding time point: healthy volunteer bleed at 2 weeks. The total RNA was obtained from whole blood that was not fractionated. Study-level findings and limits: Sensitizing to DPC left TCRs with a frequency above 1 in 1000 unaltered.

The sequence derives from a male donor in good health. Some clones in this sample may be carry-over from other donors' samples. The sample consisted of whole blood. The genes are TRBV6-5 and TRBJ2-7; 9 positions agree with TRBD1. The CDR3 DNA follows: TGTGCCAGCAGTTACTCCGCGACAGGGGGATCCTACGAGCAGTACTTC. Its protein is CASSYSATGGSYEQYF.